This T cell receptor beta chain came from a study of shared clonotypes between healthy human individuals. Study as a whole: Per-donor plates numbered three CD4 naive, three CD4 memory, two CD8 naive and one CD8 memory.

The CDR3 runs to 19 residues. Deletions cut 6 bases from V and 1 base from J, with 22 bases between. The V gene's germline CDR1 is LNHDA and CDR2 SQIVND (reference sequence). The protocol was immunoSEQ multiplex PCR, while the TCRdb copy is restricted to in-frame clones and leaves out a portion. The table includes about 120,000 clones, around 68% detected once. Free of recent acute infections or vaccinations, the donors were healthy HIV-negative adults. This chain links TRBV19 with TRBJ2-6; D is possibly TRBD1 (5 bases). This TCR was sampled from a woman aged 25-40 years in good health. Sequencing input: memory CD8+ T cells sorted from blood. Subset noted: CD45RO+ cells pooled with CCR7-negative TemRA cells. The CDR3 here is CASRYSRTPEYSGANVLTF. The CDR3 coding sequence is TGTGCCAGTAGATACAGTAGGACACCTGAATATTCTGGGGCCAACGTCCTGACTTTC.